This T cell receptor beta chain came from a study of CD8 T cells in Susac syndrome (dated by TCRdb to the late 2010s). About the investigation overall: Repertoire sequencing was used to test whether CD8+ T cell activation and differentiation in Susac syndrome was antigen driven. Results and caveats for the whole study, not just this receptor: The number of individuals in the TCR sequencing and HLA analysis was recognized as being relatively small.

RNA was extracted using the RNeasy kit, and roughly 0.5 to 1 ug of the RNA was reverse transcribed with random hexamers. TCR beta CDR3 regions were amplified with the immunoSEQ multiplex PCR assay covering 54 Vbeta and 13 Jbeta segments. Bias from PCR amplification was corrected by using a synthetic template baseline for primer optimization and for computational correction. The authors' analysis ran thus. Reads were assigned to V, D and J genes according to IMGT and analyzed in immunoSEQ Analyzer, with only productive sequences retained. To calculate clonality, Shannon entropy was normalized by log2 of the number of productive unique sequences and then subtracted from one. Public and private clones were assessed among the 100 most prevalent clones of each patient and control. Susac-specific clones were defined as absent from healthy and MS cohorts, 800 to 1,200 published viral clones and other ImmuneACCESS disease sequences. TCRdb applied fastp at Q25 and MiXCR to the public reads, then kept only in-frame beta chains. Records with the same CDR3 protein are collapsed into one entry carrying the most frequent genes and DNA. These V and J calls rely on TCRdb rather than the paper's analysis. The sample includes 90,000 to 150,000 distinct CDR3 sequences, with about 90% observed a single time. 0.13% to 0.15% of the sample comes from the top ten.

This clonotype was counted a few times. No cognate antigen has been identified for it. No base qualities exist here, and no much larger clone lies one base off it. Peripheral blood CD8+ and CD4+ T cells from healthy donors, Susac syndrome patients and multiple sclerosis patients were profiled by high-throughput TCR beta sequencing. The healthy donors served as controls matched for age and sex. Bulk CD8+ and CD4+ T cells were purified by magnetic negative isolation, while CD8+ TEMRA cells were enriched using FACS. Blood was collected in EDTA tubes and processed within 24 hours, with PBMCs isolated through density gradient centrifugation. PBMCs intended for TCR sequencing were frozen in liquid nitrogen and were later thawed in a 37 degrees C water bath. Purity of sorted or isolated CD4+, CD8+ and CD8+ TEMRA cells was at least 90%. CDR1 and CDR2 were assigned from the germline V gene as SGHRS and YFSETQ. The CDR3 runs 15 amino acids, cysteine and phenylalanine included. Only the CDR3 DNA is retained, 45 bases long and in frame from the first base. Trimming at the junction amounts to 1 base on V and 1 base on J, and the germline ends lie 8 bases apart.

The chain couples TRBV5-1 to TRBJ2-2; the D gene is perhaps TRBD1, from 6 matching bases. Sequencing was done on a sample of CD4+ T cells from PBMCs. This clonotype was obtained from a human donor in good health. The base sequence is TGCGCCAGCAGCTTGTTACAGGGGAACACCGGGGAGCTGTTTTTT. Its protein is CASSLLQGNTGELFF. The entire variable domain, with the stretches around the CDR3 drawn from the reference TRBV5-1 and TRBJ2-2 proteins, is KAGVTQTPRYLIKTRGQQVTLSCSPISGHRSVSWYQQTPGQGLQFLFEYFSETQRNKGNFPGRFSGRQFSNSRSEMNVSTLELGDSALYLCASSLLQGNTGELFFGEGSRLTVL.